This T cell receptor (beta chain) was documented in a study of a mutant IDH1 vaccine in newly diagnosed glioma. Study as a whole: Every participant had undergone radiotherapy, temozolomide, or both before, and most underwent both. Overall study findings and caveats: Top-clonotype changes in peripheral T cells seemed unrelated to pseudoprogression. There were vaccine-induced immune responses in around 94% of the patients.

Comment on this clone: Its antigen is not known.

Noted time point: baseline, week 1 (first vaccination visit). Noted treatment: pre-vaccination baseline after standard-of-care therapy. Astrocytomas that were new, WHO grade 3 or 4, IDH1-mutant and ATRX-lost were present in the donors. The table came from immunoSEQ multiplex PCR; TCRdb's copy has only in-frame clones and leaves some out. The sample lists around 50,000 clones; approximately 90% were seen once. Germline values: CDR1 LGHNA, CDR2 YNFKEQ. This CDR3 contains 11 residues. Trimming took 0 bases from V and 10 from J, leaving 4 bases between them. This clonotype originated in a man aged 35-49 years with glioma. This material consisted of PBMCs, taken from a glioma patient treated with radiotherapy, temozolomide or both. This chain joins TRBV4-2 and TRBJ2-4; D not resolved. This CDR3 reads CASSQEEIQYF. The CDR3 DNA is TGTGCCAGCAGCCAAGAGGAGATTCAGTACTTC.